The rows below give T cell receptor beta chains drawn from one sample of a study of T-cell memory formation after mild COVID-19. From the 5' RACE reads, TCRdb called clonotypes with MiXCR, one entry per CDR3 protein. The data contain 400,000 to 550,000 distinct CDR3 sequences, roughly 23% of them singletons. Sequencing was done on a sample of PBMCs or a T cell subset sorted from them (not recorded which). The receptors here all came from an adult woman who had mild COVID-19 (a few samples of this study predate the infection). Cell type and time point are not known. CDR3s include the opening cysteine and the closing phenylalanine or tryptophan. D genes are given only for firm matches. Where a row states a size, it is once, few, many or the class of an expanded clone; other rows omit it.

J,D,V,size,DNA,CDR3
TRBJ2-3,TRBD2,TRBV20-1,-,TGCAGTGCTAGTTTTATCGGGGGGGGCACAGATACGCAGTATTTT,CSASFIGGGTDTQYF
TRBJ2-7,TRBD2,TRBV16,-,TGTGCCAGCAGCCAATCCCTCCGGGACATACCTCGGGGGGGGGAGCAGTACTTC,CASSQSLRDIPRGGEQYF
TRBJ2-7,-,TRBV9,-,TGTGCCAGCAGCGTCCGTCAGGGAAGCTACGAGCAGTACTTC,CASSVRQGSYEQYF
TRBJ2-5,TRBD2,TRBV3-1,-,TGTGCCAGCAGCCGACTAGCGGGAGAACGGGAGCAAGAGACCCAGTACTTC,CASSRLAGEREQETQYF
TRBJ2-2,-,TRBV9,-,TGTGCCAGCAGCGCCTCTAGTGATACCGGGGAGCTGTTTTTT,CASSASSDTGELFF
TRBJ2-2,-,TRBV5-1,-,TGCGCCAGCAGCCCACGGACAGTCAACACCGGGGAGCTGTTTTTT,CASSPRTVNTGELFF
TRBJ1-1,-,TRBV5-1,-,TGCGCCAGCACCATCGGAAATAATGAAGCTTTCTTT,CASTIGNNEAFF
TRBJ1-2,-,TRBV29-1,-,TGCAGCCAGACGGAGGGGAAGGCTAACTATGGCTACACCTTC,CSQTEGKANYGYTF
TRBJ2-3,TRBD1,TRBV24-1,once,TGTGCCACCGAGGGACAGGGGGCAGATACGCAGTATTTT,CATEGQGADTQYF
TRBJ1-5,-,TRBV10-3,few,TGTGCCATCAGTGAGTCGGAGCAGGGTGGCAATCAGCCCCAGCATTTT,CAISESEQGGNQPQHF
TRBJ1-2,-,TRBV5-1,few,TGCGCCAGCAGCCCGGAGGGAGCCGGTGGCTACACCTTC,CASSPEGAGGYTF
TRBJ2-1,-,TRBV9,many,TGTGCCAGCAGCGTAGTACCCGGGGGCCAATACAATGAGCAGTTCTTC,CASSVVPGGQYNEQFF
TRBJ1-6,TRBD1,TRBV18,-,TGTGCCAGCTCACCGGCGACAGGGAAGGTCTCACCCCTCCACTTT,CASSPATGKVSPLHF
TRBJ2-7,TRBD2,TRBV11-2,-,TGTGCCAGCAGCTTAGAGGGGTGGACCTCCGGGACTAGCGGCTACGAGCAGTACTTC,CASSLEGWTSGTSGYEQYF
TRBJ2-3,TRBD1,TRBV5-1,-,TGCGCCAGCAGCCGACAGGGCACAAGCACAGATACGCAGTATTTT,CASSRQGTSTDTQYF
TRBJ2-5,TRBD1,TRBV4-2,-,TGTGCCAGCAGCGATGGGACAGGAGAGACCCAGTACTTC,CASSDGTGETQYF
TRBJ2-7,-,TRBV20-1,-,TGCAGTGCTAGTGAGTGGGTGGGCGGCTCCTACGAGCAGTACTTC,CSASEWVGGSYEQYF
TRBJ2-3,-,TRBV27,-,TGTGCCAGCCGTCGGAAAAGTACGGGGGAGCCTAGCACAGATACGCAGTATTTT,CASRRKSTGEPSTDTQYF
TRBJ2-1,-,TRBV3-1,-,TGTGCCAGCAGCCCCGTTCCCGGGGTAAACAATGAGCAGTTCTTC,CASSPVPGVNNEQFF
TRBJ2-1,-,TRBV7-6,-,TGTGCCAGCAGCTCCAGACTAGGCGGCAATGAGCAGTTCTTC,CASSSRLGGNEQFF
TRBJ1-1,-,TRBV7-9,few,TGTGCCAGCAGCCTTATGGGTATTGACACTGAAGCTTTCTTT,CASSLMGIDTEAFF
TRBJ2-2,TRBD2,TRBV4-3,few,TGCGCCAGCAGAGGGACTAGCGGCCTTACCGGGGAGCTGTTTTTT,CASRGTSGLTGELFF